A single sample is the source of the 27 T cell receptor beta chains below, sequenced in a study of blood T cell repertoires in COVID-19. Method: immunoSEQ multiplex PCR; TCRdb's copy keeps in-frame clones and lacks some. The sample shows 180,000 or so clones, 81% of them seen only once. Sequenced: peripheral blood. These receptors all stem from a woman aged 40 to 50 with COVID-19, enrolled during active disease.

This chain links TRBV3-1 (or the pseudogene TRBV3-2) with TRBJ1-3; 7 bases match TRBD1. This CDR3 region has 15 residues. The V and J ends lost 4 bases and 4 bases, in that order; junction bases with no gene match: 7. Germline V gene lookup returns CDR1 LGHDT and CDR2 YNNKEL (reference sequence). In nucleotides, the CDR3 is TGTGCCAGCAGCCCCCGAGGGGGCCTGGGAAACACCATATATTTT. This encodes CASSPRGGLGNTIYF.

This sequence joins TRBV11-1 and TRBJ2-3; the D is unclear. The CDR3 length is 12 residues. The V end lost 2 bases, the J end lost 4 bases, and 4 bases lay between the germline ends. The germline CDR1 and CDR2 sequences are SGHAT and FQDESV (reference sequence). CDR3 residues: CASSLLPDTQYF. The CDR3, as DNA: TGTGCCAGCAGCTTACTCCCAGATACGCAGTATTTT.

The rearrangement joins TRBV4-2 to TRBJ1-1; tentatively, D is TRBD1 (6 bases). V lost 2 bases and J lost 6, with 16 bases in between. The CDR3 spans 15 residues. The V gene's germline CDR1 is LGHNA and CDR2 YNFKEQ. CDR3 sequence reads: CASSQRTALDSEAFF. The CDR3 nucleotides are TGTGCCAGCAGCCAAAGGACAGCCTTGGACTCTGAAGCTTTCTTT.

As DNA, the CDR3 is TGTGCCAGCAGGCTACAGGGGTCTGTGGGGAATGGCTACACCTTC. Protein product: CASRLQGSVGNGYTF. The J gene is TRBJ1-2, the V gene TRBV2; 7 nucleotides agree with TRBD1. This CDR3 region has 15 residues. With V trimmed by 6 bases and J by 6 bases, 13 bases remained unmatched. CDR1 is SNHLY and CDR2 is FYNNEI in the germline V gene.

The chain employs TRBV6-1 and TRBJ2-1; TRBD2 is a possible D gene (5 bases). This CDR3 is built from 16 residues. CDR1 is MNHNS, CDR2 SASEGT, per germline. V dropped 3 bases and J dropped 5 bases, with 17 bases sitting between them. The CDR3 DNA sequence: TGTGCCAGCAGTGACACGAAGAGGAGGCATGACAATGAGCAGTTCTTC. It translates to CASSDTKRRHDNEQFF.

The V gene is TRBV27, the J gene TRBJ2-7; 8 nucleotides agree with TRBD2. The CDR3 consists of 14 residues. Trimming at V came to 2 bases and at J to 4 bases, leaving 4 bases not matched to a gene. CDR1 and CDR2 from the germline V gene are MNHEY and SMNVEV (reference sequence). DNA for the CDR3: TGTGCCAGCAGTTTAGCGGGAGGTCTTTACGAGCAGTACTTC. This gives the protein CASSLAGGLYEQYF.

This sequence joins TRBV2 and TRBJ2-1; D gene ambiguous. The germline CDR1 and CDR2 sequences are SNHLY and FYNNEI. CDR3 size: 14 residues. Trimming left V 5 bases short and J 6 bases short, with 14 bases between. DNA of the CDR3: TGTGCCAGCAGTAAACAGTCTGGTAGCAATGAGCAGTTCTTC. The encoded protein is CASSKQSGSNEQFF.

Here the CDR3 reads CASSRPGSPLHF. CDR3 DNA sequence: TGTGCCAGCAGCCGCCCGGGGTCACCCCTCCACTTT. V usage is TRBV28 and J usage is TRBJ1-6; D unclear. The V gene's germline CDR1 is MDHEN and CDR2 SYDVKM. CDR3 length equals 12 residues. Trimming took 6 bases from V and 10 from J, leaving 10 bases between them.

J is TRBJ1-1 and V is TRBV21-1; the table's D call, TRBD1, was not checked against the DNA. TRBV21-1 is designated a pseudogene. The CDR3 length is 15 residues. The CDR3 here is CASSKRTEPNTEAFF. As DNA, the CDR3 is TGTGCCAGCAGCAAACGGACAGAACCGAACACTGAAGCTTTCTTT.

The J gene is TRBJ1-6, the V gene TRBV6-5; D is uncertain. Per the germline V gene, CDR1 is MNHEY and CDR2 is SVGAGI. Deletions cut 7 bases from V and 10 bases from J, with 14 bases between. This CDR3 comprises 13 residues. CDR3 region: CASKDFSGSPLHF. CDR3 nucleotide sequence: TGTGCCAGCAAAGACTTCTCCGGGTCACCCCTCCACTTT.

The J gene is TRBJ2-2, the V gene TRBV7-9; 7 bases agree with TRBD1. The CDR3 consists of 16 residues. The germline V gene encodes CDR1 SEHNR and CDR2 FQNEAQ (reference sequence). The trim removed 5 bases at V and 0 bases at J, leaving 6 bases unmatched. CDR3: CASSTWDSSNTGELFF. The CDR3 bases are TGTGCCAGCAGCACATGGGACAGTTCGAACACCGGGGAGCTGTTTTTT.

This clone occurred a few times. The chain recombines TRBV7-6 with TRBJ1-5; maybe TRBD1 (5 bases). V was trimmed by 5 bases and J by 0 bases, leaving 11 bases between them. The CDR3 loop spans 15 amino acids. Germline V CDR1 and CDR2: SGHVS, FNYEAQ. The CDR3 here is CASSQTAYSNQPQHF. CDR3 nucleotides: TGTGCCAGCAGCCAGACAGCTTATAGCAATCAGCCCCAGCATTTT.

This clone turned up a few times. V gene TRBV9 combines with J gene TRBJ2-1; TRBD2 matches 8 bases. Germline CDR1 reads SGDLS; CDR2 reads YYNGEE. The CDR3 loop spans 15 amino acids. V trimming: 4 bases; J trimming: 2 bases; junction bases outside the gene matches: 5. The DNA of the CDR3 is TGTGCCAGCAGCCCTGAGCGGGGGCCCTACAATGAGCAGTTCTTC. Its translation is CASSPERGPYNEQFF.

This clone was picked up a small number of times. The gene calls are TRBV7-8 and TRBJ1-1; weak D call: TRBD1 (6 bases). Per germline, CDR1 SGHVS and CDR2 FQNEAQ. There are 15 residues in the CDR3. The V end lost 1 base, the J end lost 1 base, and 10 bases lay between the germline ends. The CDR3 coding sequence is TGTGCCAGCAGCTTAGGACAGGTAGAGAACACTGAAGCTTTCTTT. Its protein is CASSLGQVENTEAFF.

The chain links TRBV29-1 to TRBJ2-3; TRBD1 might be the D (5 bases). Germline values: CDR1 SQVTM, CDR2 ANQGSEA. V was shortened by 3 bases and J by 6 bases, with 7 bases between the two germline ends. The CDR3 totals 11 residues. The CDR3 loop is CSVEGPDTQYF. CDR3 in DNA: TGCAGCGTTGAGGGGCCGGATACGCAGTATTTT.

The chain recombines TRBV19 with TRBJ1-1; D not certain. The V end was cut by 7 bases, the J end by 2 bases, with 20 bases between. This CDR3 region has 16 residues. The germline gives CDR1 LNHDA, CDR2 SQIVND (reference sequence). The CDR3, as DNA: TGTGCCAGTACCTTGGGCAGAGGGAGGATAAACACTGAAGCTTTCTTT. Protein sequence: CASTLGRGRINTEAFF.

In DNA form, the CDR3 reads TGTGCCAGCACCGAAAATCCGGGGGGGACCGGGGAGCTGTTTTTT. Translated, it gives CASTENPGGTGELFF. The chain combines TRBV11-3 with TRBJ2-2; 8 positions agree with TRBD2. V gave up 7 bases and J gave up 5 bases; unmatched junction bases: 9. In germline, CDR1 is SGHNT, CDR2 YENEEA. The CDR3 is made up of 15 amino acids.

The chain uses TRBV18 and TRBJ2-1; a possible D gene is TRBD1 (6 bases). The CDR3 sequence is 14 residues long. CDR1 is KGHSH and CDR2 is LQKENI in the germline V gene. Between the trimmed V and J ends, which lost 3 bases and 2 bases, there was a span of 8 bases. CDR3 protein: CASSPRDTYNEQFF. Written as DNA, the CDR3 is TGTGCCAGCTCACCCCGGGACACCTACAATGAGCAGTTCTTC.

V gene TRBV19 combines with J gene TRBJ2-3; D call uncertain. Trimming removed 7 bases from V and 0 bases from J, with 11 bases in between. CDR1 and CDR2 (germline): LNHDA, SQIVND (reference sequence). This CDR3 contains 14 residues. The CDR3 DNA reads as TGTGCCAGTACCGCTGGCAGTAGCACAGATACGCAGTATTTT. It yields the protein CASTAGSSTDTQYF.

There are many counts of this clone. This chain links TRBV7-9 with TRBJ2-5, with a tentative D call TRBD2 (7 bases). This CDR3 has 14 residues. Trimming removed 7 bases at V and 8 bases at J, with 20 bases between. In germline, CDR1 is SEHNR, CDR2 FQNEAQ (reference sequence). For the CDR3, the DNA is TGTGCCAGCAACGACAACCGGGGGGCCGGCACCCAGTACTTC. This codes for CASNDNRGAGTQYF.

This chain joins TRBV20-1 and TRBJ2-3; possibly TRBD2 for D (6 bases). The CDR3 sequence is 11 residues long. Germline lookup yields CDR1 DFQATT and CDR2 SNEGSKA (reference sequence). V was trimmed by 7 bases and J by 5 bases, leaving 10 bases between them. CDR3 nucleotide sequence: TGCAGTGGACTAGAGAGAGATACGCAGTATTTT. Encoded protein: CSGLERDTQYF.

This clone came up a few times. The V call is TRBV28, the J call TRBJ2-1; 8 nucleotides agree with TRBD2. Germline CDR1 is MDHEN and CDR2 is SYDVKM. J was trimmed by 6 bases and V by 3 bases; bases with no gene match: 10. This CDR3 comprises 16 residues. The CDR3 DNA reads TGTGCCAGCAGTTTGGTTGTGGGACTAGGGACCAATGAGCAGTTCTTC. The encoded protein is CASSLVVGLGTNEQFF.

CDR3 DNA sequence: TGTGCCAGCAGCCCCTCGGGGACAGGACAAGAGACCCAGTACTTC. Translation: CASSPSGTGQETQYF. V usage is TRBV5-4 and J usage is TRBJ2-5; 8 nucleotides line up with TRBD1. The CDR3 covers 15 residues. Per the germline V gene, CDR1 is SGHNT and CDR2 is YYREEE (reference sequence). The junction had 7 bases not matched to a gene; V was cut back by 4 bases and J by 2 bases.

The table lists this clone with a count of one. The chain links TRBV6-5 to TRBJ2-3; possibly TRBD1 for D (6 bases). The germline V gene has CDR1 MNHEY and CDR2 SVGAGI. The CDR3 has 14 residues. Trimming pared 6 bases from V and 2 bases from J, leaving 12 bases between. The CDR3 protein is CASRPGHDTDTQYF. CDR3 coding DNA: TGTGCCAGCAGGCCGGGACACGACACAGATACGCAGTATTTT.

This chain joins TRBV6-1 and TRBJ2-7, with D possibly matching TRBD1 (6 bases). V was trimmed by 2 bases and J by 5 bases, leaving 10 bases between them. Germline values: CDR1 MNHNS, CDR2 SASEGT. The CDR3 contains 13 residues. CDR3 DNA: TGTGCCAGCAGTGAAAAGGGGGTCAACGAGCAGTACTTC. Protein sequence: CASSEKGVNEQYF.

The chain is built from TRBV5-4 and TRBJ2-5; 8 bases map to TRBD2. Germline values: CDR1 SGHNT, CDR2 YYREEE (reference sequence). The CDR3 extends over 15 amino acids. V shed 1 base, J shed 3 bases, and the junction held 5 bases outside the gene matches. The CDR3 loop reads CASSLLGLAEETQYF. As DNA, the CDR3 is TGTGCCAGCAGCTTGTTAGGACTAGCAGAAGAGACCCAGTACTTC.

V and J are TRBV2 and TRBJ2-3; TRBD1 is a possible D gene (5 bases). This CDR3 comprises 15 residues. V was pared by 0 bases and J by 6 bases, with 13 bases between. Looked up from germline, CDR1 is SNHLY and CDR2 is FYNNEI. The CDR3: CASSEAGLPRDTQYF. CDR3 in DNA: TGTGCCAGCAGTGAAGCGGGGCTACCGCGGGATACGCAGTATTTT. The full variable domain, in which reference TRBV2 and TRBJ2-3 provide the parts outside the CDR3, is EPEVTQTPSHQVTQMGQEVILRCVPISNHLYFYWYRQILGQKVEFLVSFYNNEISEKSEIFDDQFSVERPDGSNFTLKIRSTKLEDSAMYFCASSEAGLPRDTQYFGPGTRLTVL.